The TCR beta chain described here comes from a study of technical replicates of blood from several donors. This clone was recorded once. Measured with immunoSEQ multiplex PCR; TCRdb has only the in-frame clones, and not every one. The repertoire holds tens of thousands of clones, with about 93% as singletons. CDR3 size: 14 residues. Trimming removed 4 bases from V and 4 bases from J; junction bases left unmatched: 6. The germline V gene has CDR1 SGHNT and CDR2 YYREEE (reference sequence). Input material: PBMCs. This receptor was obtained from a human donor in good health. Some clones in this sample may be carry-over from other donors' samples. The chain has TRBV5-4 and TRBJ1-1, with 8 bases matching TRBD1. CDR3 DNA sequence: TGTGCCAGCAGCCCGCAGGGGGCAAGCACTGAAGCTTTCTTT. Translating it yields CASSPQGASTEAFF.